These 17 T cell receptor beta chains share one sample of origin, sequenced in a study of Ad26.COV2.S vaccination and SARS-CoV-2 variants. Treatment meaning: approximately 18 received Ad26.COV2.S at low or high dose, single or two shots; roughly five received placebo; per-sample allocation not given. The samples date from day 63 after the first vaccine or placebo injection. Assay: immunoSEQ multiplex PCR; the TCRdb copy retains only in-frame clones and omits some. Here the sample spans fewer than 500,000 clones, about 92% being singletons. The input for sequencing was peripheral blood, taken in a trial of Ad26.COV2.S vaccine versus placebo. The receptors were gathered from a person aged 18 to 65 who received the Ad26.COV2.S COVID-19 vaccine or a placebo.

This rearrangement joins TRBV6-6 to TRBJ2-7, with TRBD2 identical over 8 bases. This CDR3 contains 14 residues. The V gene end was trimmed by 4 bases and the J gene end by 2 bases; junction bases not matched to a gene: 4. In germline, CDR1 is MNHNY, CDR2 SVGAGI (reference sequence). In DNA, the CDR3 is TGTGCCAGCAGTTCGACGGGGGGGGCCTACGAGCAGTACTTC. Its translation: CASSSTGGAYEQYF.

V is TRBV27 and J is TRBJ1-1, with 7 positions matching TRBD1. Germline V lookup: CDR1 MNHEY, CDR2 SMNVEV (reference sequence). The CDR3 loop spans 15 amino acids. The junction had 11 bases not matched to a gene; V was cut back by 3 bases and J by 7 bases. CDR3 sequence reads: CASSFKAYRDSEAFF. The CDR3 nucleotides are TGTGCCAGCAGTTTCAAGGCTTACAGGGACAGTGAAGCTTTCTTT.

The CDR3, as DNA: TGTGCCAGTAGTATAGCTTCAGTTGGGTACAATGAGCAGTTCTTC. Translating gives CASSIASVGYNEQFF. This chain joins TRBV19 and TRBJ2-1; D unclear. Germline V lookup: CDR1 LNHDA, CDR2 SQIVND (reference sequence). V was shortened by 1 base and J by 4 bases, with 11 bases between the two germline ends. There are 15 residues in the CDR3.

This chain joins TRBV7-2 and TRBJ2-7; 10 nucleotides match TRBD1. The CDR3 spans 15 residues. Germline V gene sequence: CDR1 SGHTA, CDR2 FQGNSA. V lost 5 bases and J lost 2; bases outside the gene matches: 6. CDR3 amino acids: CASSLPGTGAYEQYF. CDR3 coding DNA: TGTGCCAGCAGCCTCCCCGGGACAGGGGCCTACGAGCAGTACTTC.

Concerning this clone itself: Distinct nucleotide sequences in the sample also encode this CDR3. The rearrangement uses TRBV19 and TRBJ2-7; the D gene is possibly TRBD2 (5 bases). This CDR3 is 12 amino acids long. The V gene's germline CDR1 is LNHDA and CDR2 SQIVND (reference sequence). Trimming removed 5 bases at V and 0 bases at J, with 5 bases between. For the CDR3, the DNA is TGTGCCAGTAGTCGGGGCTCCTACGAGCAGTACTTC. This gives the protein CASSRGSYEQYF. The full variable domain, rest sourced from reference TRBV19 and TRBJ2-7, is DGGITQSPKYLFRKEGQNVTLSCEQNLNHDAMYWYRQDPGQGLRLIYYSQIVNDFQKGDIAEGYSVSREKKESFPLTVTSAQKNPTAFYLCASSRGSYEQYFGPGTRLTVT.

This chain connects TRBV7-2 to TRBJ2-3; D remains unclear. Looked up from germline, CDR1 is SGHTA and CDR2 is FQGNSA. This CDR3 region has 16 residues. The ends were cut back, 1 base at V and 0 bases at J, with 11 bases in the middle. This CDR3 reads CASSLDGRASTDTQYF. The DNA for the CDR3 is TGTGCCAGCAGCTTAGATGGCAGAGCTAGCACAGATACGCAGTATTTT.

The rearrangement joins TRBV5-8 to TRBJ2-7; D is ambiguous. Germline CDR1 is SGHTS and CDR2 is YDEGEE. This CDR3 spans 12 amino acids. The V end was cut by 2 bases, the J end by 2 bases, with 5 bases between. The CDR3 DNA sequence: TGTGCCAGCAGCTTAAAGACCTACGAGCAGTACTTC. It specifies CASSLKTYEQYF.

This clone was seen a single time. The V and J genes are TRBV28 and TRBJ2-2; D might be TRBD2 (5 bases). V was trimmed by 2 bases and J by 0 bases, leaving 16 bases between them. Germline V gene lookup returns CDR1 MDHEN and CDR2 SYDVKM. The CDR3 is 18 residues long. CDR3 protein: CASSLDPWTASNTGELFF. Written as DNA, the CDR3 is TGTGCCAGCAGTTTAGACCCCTGGACTGCCTCGAACACCGGGGAGCTGTTTTTT.

This sequence joins TRBV7-2 and TRBJ1-5, with D possibly matching TRBD1 (6 bases). The V gene's germline CDR1 is SGHTA and CDR2 FQGNSA. The CDR3 spans 15 residues. Between the trimmed V and J ends, which lost 7 bases and 2 bases, there was a span of 15 bases. CDR3 in amino acids: CASTLDSSGNQPQHF. Here the CDR3 DNA reads TGTGCCAGCACCCTGGACAGCTCCGGCAATCAGCCCCAGCATTTT.

The chain has TRBV6-2 or TRBV6-3 and TRBJ1-2; no clear D gene. Germline V gene sequence: CDR1 MNHEY, CDR2 SVGEGT. V was pared by 0 bases and J by 4 bases, with 12 bases between. CDR3 size: 15 residues. The CDR3 reads CASSYSNTYVYGYTF. In DNA form, the CDR3 reads TGTGCCAGCAGTTACTCGAACACCTACGTCTATGGCTACACCTTC.

V is TRBV28 and J is TRBJ2-7, with D uncertain. The germline gives CDR1 MDHEN, CDR2 SYDVKM. This CDR3 comprises 15 residues. The ends were cut back, 2 bases at V and 2 bases at J, with 13 bases in the middle. CDR3 sequence (DNA): TGTGCCAGCAGTTTAGTGGGGTCCGGCACCTACGAGCAGTACTTC. Protein: CASSLVGSGTYEQYF.

The chain is built from TRBV11-1 and TRBJ1-2, with D possibly matching TRBD1 (6 bases). Trimming removed 3 bases at V and 4 bases at J, with 6 bases between. Germline V gives CDR1 SGHAT, CDR2 FQDESV (reference sequence). CDR3 length equals 12 residues. The CDR3 is CASSFRGYGYTF. As DNA, the CDR3 is TGTGCCAGCAGCTTCAGGGGCTATGGCTACACCTTC.

This rearrangement joins TRBV30 to TRBJ1-5, with D tentatively TRBD1 (6 bases). This CDR3 spans 14 amino acids. The V gene lost 3 bases and the J gene lost 6 bases, with 15 bases spanning the gap. Per the germline V gene, CDR1 is GTSNPN and CDR2 is SVGIG (reference sequence). Here the CDR3 reads CAWRFQGPSQPQHF. The CDR3 DNA sequence: TGTGCCTGGAGGTTTCAGGGGCCGAGTCAGCCCCAGCATTTT. Supplemented by reference TRBV30 and TRBJ1-5, the full variable domain reads SQTIHQWPATLVQPVGSPLSLECTVEGTSNPNLYWYRQAAGRGLQLLFYSVGIGQISSEVPQNLSASRPQDRQFILSSKKLLLSDSGFYLCAWRFQGPSQPQHFGDGTRLSIL.

The chain is built from TRBV9 and TRBJ2-1; 8 bases map to TRBD2. Losses at the gene ends were 3 bases for V and 5 bases for J; bases not matched to a gene: 25. CDR1 and CDR2 from the germline V gene are SGDLS and YYNGEE. The CDR3 has 21 residues. This CDR3 is CASSAPPRVASGLEINNEQFF. CDR3 in DNA: TGTGCCAGCAGCGCCCCCCCACGGGTTGCTAGCGGGCTCGAAATTAACAATGAGCAGTTCTTC.

V and J are TRBV7-2 and TRBJ1-2; 7 nucleotides match TRBD1. Germline lookup yields CDR1 SGHTA and CDR2 FQGNSA. V trimming: 2 bases; J trimming: 4 bases; junction bases outside the gene matches: 4. The CDR3 runs 14 residues. CDR3 protein: CASSLRQGSYGYTF. The DNA for the CDR3 is TGTGCCAGCAGCTTAAGACAGGGTAGCTATGGCTACACCTTC.

The genes are TRBV24-1 and TRBJ2-2; a possible D gene is TRBD1 (6 bases). Germline CDR1 KGHDR, CDR2 SFDVKD. The CDR3 extends over 14 amino acids. V was shortened by 9 bases and J by 1 base, with 11 bases between the two germline ends. The CDR3 sequence is CATAPGQNTGELFF. CDR3 bases: TGTGCCACCGCCCCGGGACAGAACACCGGGGAGCTGTTTTTT.

This chain links TRBV7-9 with TRBJ1-4; D unclear. V lost 1 base and J 8 bases, leaving 14 bases between the germline ends. Germline CDR1 reads SEHNR; CDR2 reads FQNEAQ (reference sequence). The CDR3 loop spans 15 amino acids. As DNA, the CDR3 is TGTGCCAGCAGCTTAGGAGTTAGAGACAACGAAAAACTGTTTTTT. Encoded protein: CASSLGVRDNEKLFF.